This is a list of T cell receptor beta chains from one sample in a study of tumor-infiltrating lymphocytes in primary liver carcinoma. One entry per CDR3 protein results from TCRdb running MiXCR on the multiplex PCR reads. The profile shows under 200,000 distinct CDR3 sequences, just under 85% of them singletons. Sequenced: tumor tissue from primary liver carcinoma. The receptors shown here come from a man aged 40-49 years with primary liver carcinoma and hepatitis B virus infection. CDR3s include the opening cysteine and the closing phenylalanine or tryptophan. Each record gives: clone size, V gene, J gene, D gene, CDR3 protein, CDR3 DNA. A D gene is named only where the DNA matches it firmly. Rows may omit the clone size; those that give it use once, few, many or a size class.

clone_size: .
v_call: TRBV6-1
j_call: TRBJ1-4
d_call: .
cdr3_aa: CASSGAGLATNGKLLF
cdr3_nt: TGTGCCAGCAGTGGAGCGGGTCTGGCAACTAATGGAAAACTGTTATTT

clone_size: .
v_call: TRBV29-1
j_call: TRBJ2-5
d_call: .
cdr3_aa: CSVEDPVWETQYF
cdr3_nt: TGCAGCGTTGAGGATCCTGTTTGGGAGACCCAGTACTTC

clone_size: once
v_call: TRBV12-5
j_call: TRBJ2-3
d_call: .
cdr3_aa: CVSGFEQGPTDTQYF
cdr3_nt: TGTGTTAGTGGTTTCGAACAGGGTCCCACAGATACGCAGTATTTT

clone_size: .
v_call: TRBV12-3/TRBV12-4
j_call: TRBJ1-2
d_call: .
cdr3_aa: CVSSRTTGFGYGYTF
cdr3_nt: TGTGTCAGCAGCCGGACCACAGGGTTCGGCTATGGCTACACTTTC

clone_size: once
v_call: TRBV4-3
j_call: TRBJ2-4
d_call: TRBD1
cdr3_aa: CASSLTGGKNIQYF
cdr3_nt: TGCGCCAGTAGCCTGACAGGGGGCAAAAACATTCAGTACTTC

clone_size: .
v_call: TRBV5-1
j_call: TRBJ1-5
d_call: .
cdr3_aa: CASSSGAKQPQHF
cdr3_nt: TGCGCCAGCAGCTCAGGAGCGAAACAGCCCCAGCATTTT

clone_size: many
v_call: TRBV12-3/TRBV12-4
j_call: TRBJ1-2
d_call: .
cdr3_aa: CASTPGGEDYGYTF
cdr3_nt: TGTGCCAGCACCCCGGGGGGCGAGGACTATGGCTACACCTTC

clone_size: .
v_call: TRBV2
j_call: TRBJ2-7
d_call: .
cdr3_aa: CASSGGNSAQYEQYF
cdr3_nt: TGTGCCAGCAGTGGCGGAAACTCAGCCCAATACGAGCAGTACTTC

clone_size: .
v_call: TRBV30
j_call: TRBJ2-1
d_call: .
cdr3_aa: CAWSQGSGRPYNEQFF
cdr3_nt: TGTGCCTGGAGTCAAGGGTCGGGCCGTCCCTACAATGAGCAGTTCTTT

clone_size: .
v_call: TRBV6-1
j_call: TRBJ2-1
d_call: .
cdr3_aa: CTSELGGSYNEQFF
cdr3_nt: TGTACCAGCGAACTGGGGGGCTCCTACAATGAGCAGTTCTTT

clone_size: .
v_call: TRBV4-3
j_call: TRBJ2-5
d_call: TRBD2
cdr3_aa: CASSQLLSGIGQYF
cdr3_nt: TGCGCCAGTAGCCAACTCCTTAGCGGGATTGGGCAATACTTC

clone_size: .
v_call: TRBV7-9
j_call: TRBJ2-1
d_call: .
cdr3_aa: CASSLPGAPSYDEQFF
cdr3_nt: TGTGCCAGCAGCCTCCCGGGAGCACCTTCCTACGATGAGCAGTTCTTC

clone_size: .
v_call: TRBV29-1
j_call: TRBJ2-5
d_call: .
cdr3_aa: CSVKGQGRETKYF
cdr3_nt: TGCAGCGTTAAAGGTCAGGGCCGTGAGACCAAGTACTTC

clone_size: .
v_call: TRBV12-3/TRBV12-4
j_call: TRBJ1-6
d_call: .
cdr3_aa: CASSRDMVILNF
cdr3_nt: TGTGCCAGCAGCCGTGACATGGTCATCCTCAACTTT

clone_size: .
v_call: TRBV5-1
j_call: TRBJ2-3
d_call: TRBD1
cdr3_aa: CASSSGQGGRGTDTQYF
cdr3_nt: TGCGCCAGCAGCTCTGGACAGGGGGGCAGGGGCACAGATACGCAGTATTTT

clone_size: once
v_call: TRBV29-1
j_call: TRBJ1-2
d_call: .
cdr3_aa: CSVPLDGYYYGYTF
cdr3_nt: TGCAGTGTTCCACTAGACGGGTACTACTATGGCTACACCTTC